This section outlines one TCR beta chain sequence together with its context. Its antigen is still unknown. V shed 6 bases and J 2 bases; nucleotides not matched to a gene: 16. This CDR3 has 17 amino acids. Germline V gene sequence: CDR1 SEHNR, CDR2 FQNEAQ (reference sequence). The data were obtained in a study of T-cell memory formation after mild COVID-19. Study information: Each donor largely had its own TCR clusters. Whole-study findings and limits: CD4+ contracting clones were mainly CM and EM; CD8+ ones, EMRA.

TCRdb re-called the 5' RACE reads with MiXCR, one entry per CDR3 protein. The table has 150,000 to 200,000 distinct CDR3 sequences, about 20% seen once. This chain joins TRBV7-9 and TRBJ2-7; 7 bases map to TRBD2. Sample: PBMCs or a T cell subset sorted from them (not recorded which). This TCR was recovered from an adult woman who had mild COVID-19 (a few samples of this study predate the infection). Cell type and time point are not known. CDR3 loop: CASRLQAAGVEAYEQYF. The CDR3 region has the DNA TGTGCCAGCAGGCTTCAAGCCGCGGGAGTTGAGGCCTACGAGCAGTACTTC.